Shown below are 27 T cell receptor beta chains from a single sample sequenced in a study of blood T cell repertoires in COVID-19. Produced via immunoSEQ multiplex PCR; TCRdb's table is partial and in-frame only. The sample has hundreds of thousands of clones; around 78% are singletons. Sequences were obtained from peripheral blood. The origin of the receptors is a woman aged 65 to 85 with active or convalescent COVID-19.

The chain is built from TRBV6-6 and TRBJ2-1, with D hard to call. The CDR3 totals 14 residues. In germline, CDR1 is MNHNY, CDR2 SVGAGI (reference sequence). Trimming removed 6 bases from V and 4 bases from J, with 13 bases in between. The CDR3 spells CASSPSLLYNEQFF. CDR3 coding DNA: TGTGCCAGCAGCCCAAGCTTACTATACAATGAGCAGTTCTTC.

V is TRBV2 and J is TRBJ2-3; TRBD2 is a possible D gene (6 bases). The germline V gene encodes CDR1 SNHLY and CDR2 FYNNEI. V was trimmed by 6 bases and J by 5 bases, leaving 9 bases between them. The CDR3 runs 12 residues. The CDR3 DNA reads as TGTGCCAGCAGGGTGCGGGGAGATACGCAGTATTTT. Its protein is CASRVRGDTQYF.

The chain is built from TRBV18 and TRBJ1-4, with TRBD1 as a possible D gene (6 bases). Germline-derived CDR1 and CDR2 are KGHSH and LQKENI. The V and J ends lost 6 bases and 5 bases respectively, with 16 bases between them. This CDR3 comprises 15 residues. The CDR3 sequence is CASSKTGQKNEKLFF. In DNA, the CDR3 is TGTGCCAGCTCTAAAACGGGACAAAAAAATGAAAAACTGTTTTTT.

Only one count was recorded for this clone. The rearrangement links TRBV28 to TRBJ2-7; 7 nucleotides line up with TRBD2. The trim removed 8 bases at V and 3 bases at J, leaving 4 bases unmatched. CDR3 length: 12 residues. The germline V gene encodes CDR1 MDHEN and CDR2 SYDVKM. CDR3 region: CASREELYEQYF. CDR3 nucleotide sequence: TGTGCCAGCCGGGAGGAGCTCTACGAGCAGTACTTC.

This clone was counted a single time. The chain couples TRBV5-1 to TRBJ2-1; D may be TRBD2 (5 bases). The CDR3 extends over 16 amino acids. Germline-derived CDR1 and CDR2 are SGHRS and YFSETQ. With 3 bases removed from V and 0 bases from J, the gap between germline ends came to 13 bases. The CDR3 nucleotides are TGCGCCAGCAGCTCCAGACCGGGGAGCTCCTACAATGAGCAGTTCTTC. This sequence encodes CASSSRPGSSYNEQFF.

V gene TRBV10-3 combines with J gene TRBJ2-5, with TRBD2 as a possible D gene (6 bases). V dropped 0 bases and J dropped 5 bases, with 22 bases sitting between them. In germline, CDR1 is ENHRY, CDR2 SYGVKD. The CDR3 sequence is 18 residues long. The CDR3: CAISESGGDRGGRETQYF. In DNA, the CDR3 is TGTGCCATCAGTGAGTCGGGCGGAGACAGAGGAGGGAGGGAGACCCAGTACTTC.

This clone occurred once. The rearrangement joins TRBV5-8 to TRBJ1-1, with D possibly being TRBD1 (5 bases). CDR1 and CDR2 (germline): SGHTS, YDEGEE. The CDR3 runs 13 residues. Trimming shortened V by 6 bases and J by 3 bases, and 12 bases separated the two germline ends. The CDR3 loop reads CASTYFRDTEAFF. The CDR3 DNA reads as TGTGCCAGCACATACTTCAGGGACACTGAAGCTTTCTTT.

J is TRBJ1-3 and V is TRBV3-1 (or the pseudogene TRBV3-2); D gene ambiguous. Trimming left V 4 bases short and J 8 bases short, with 9 bases between. This CDR3 is built from 12 residues. Germline CDR1 and CDR2: LGHDT and YNNKEL (reference sequence). The DNA of the CDR3 is TGTGCCAGCAGCCCTTATGCGGACACCATATATTTT. Translation gives CASSPYADTIYF.

In the case of this clone: An end of the junction does not agree with germline; a read error may underlie this. The rearrangement links TRBV7-7 to TRBJ2-2; D is perhaps TRBD2 (6 bases). This CDR3 is 15 amino acids long. Germline assignment: CDR1 SSHAT and CDR2 FNYEAQ (reference sequence). The CDR3: CASSRGIGNTGELFF. CDR3 nucleotide sequence: TGTGCTAGCAGCCGGGGGATTGGTAACACCGGGGAGCTGTTTTTT.

This clone turned up a few times. The chain employs TRBV5-6 and TRBJ1-2; 9 bases align to TRBD1. The ends lost 6 bases at V and 6 bases at J; junction bases unmatched: 6. The CDR3 is 13 amino acids. Per germline, CDR1 SGHDT and CDR2 YYEEEE. The CDR3 DNA is TGTGCCAGCACCCGGGGACAGGGACATGGCTACACCTTC. Protein product: CASTRGQGHGYTF.

The chain recombines TRBV5-1 with TRBJ1-6; 7 bases align to TRBD1. Germline values: CDR1 SGHRS, CDR2 YFSETQ. This CDR3 has 16 amino acids. J gave up 6 bases and V 0 bases, and 6 bases lay outside the gene matches. CDR3 in amino acids: CASSLAEGAANSPLHF. The CDR3 DNA sequence: TGCGCCAGCAGCTTGGCCGAGGGGGCAGCTAATTCACCCCTCCACTTT.

At least ten counts were recorded for this clone. The V call is TRBV20-1, the J call TRBJ1-2; unclear D gene. In germline, CDR1 is DFQATT, CDR2 SNEGSKA (reference sequence). This CDR3 has 11 residues. Trimming removed 0 bases at V and 11 bases at J, with 10 bases between. The CDR3 loop reads CSARDLFSYTF. The CDR3 coding sequence is TGCAGTGCTAGAGATCTCTTTAGTTACACCTTC.

This chain connects TRBV10-3 to TRBJ2-1; TRBD2 matches at 15 bases. There are 13 residues in the CDR3. J lost 12 bases, V lost 10 bases, and 7 bases had no gene match. The germline V gene has CDR1 ENHRY and CDR2 SYGVKD. The CDR3 sequence: CATGLAGGPRQFF. CDR3 in DNA: TGTGCCACCGGACTAGCGGGAGGGCCGAGGCAGTTCTTC.

The chain joins TRBV28 to TRBJ2-3, with 9 nucleotides matching TRBD2. Trimming cost V 6 bases and J 2 bases; bases outside gene matches: 9. Germline V gene lookup returns CDR1 MDHEN and CDR2 SYDVKM. The CDR3 contains 16 residues. As DNA, the CDR3 is TGTGCCAGCAGACCTTATCGCGGGGGGGACACAGATACGCAGTATTTT. The encoded protein is CASRPYRGGDTDTQYF.

This chain joins TRBV3-1 (or the pseudogene TRBV3-2) and TRBJ1-2; 7 bases are a match to TRBD1. The ends lost 4 bases at V and 5 bases at J; junction bases unmatched: 4. This CDR3 has 13 amino acids. Germline-derived CDR1 and CDR2 are LGHDT and YNNKEL (reference sequence). This chain's CDR3 is CASSLGTVYGYTF. The DNA of the CDR3 is TGTGCCAGCAGCCTAGGGACAGTTTATGGCTACACCTTC.

The genes are TRBV6-5 and TRBJ1-5, with D uncertain. Germline CDR1 reads MNHEY; CDR2 reads SVGAGI. CDR3 size: 13 residues. With 6 bases removed from V and 6 bases from J, the gap between germline ends came to 12 bases. The CDR3 coding sequence is TGTGCCAGCAGGTGGTTGGTTAGTCAGCCCCAGCATTTT. Protein: CASRWLVSQPQHF.

This chain joins TRBV6-5 and TRBJ1-1; D is perhaps TRBD1 (6 bases). The CDR3 has 14 residues. Trimming took off 10 bases at V and 0 bases at J, with 15 bases between the two ends. Germline CDR1 reads MNHEY; CDR2 reads SVGAGI. Written as DNA, the CDR3 is TGTGCCACAAAACCGGGACACCTGAACACTGAAGCTTTCTTT. Protein product: CATKPGHLNTEAFF.

This chain uses TRBV7-2 with TRBJ2-6; perhaps TRBD1 as D (6 bases). In germline, CDR1 is SGHTA, CDR2 FQGNSA. V shed 1 base and J shed 4 bases, with 11 bases lying between them. The CDR3 has 16 residues. CDR3 sequence: CASSLVGALGANVLTF. In DNA form, the CDR3 reads TGTGCCAGCAGCTTAGTGGGGGCGCTAGGGGCCAACGTCCTGACTTTC.

This chain links TRBV5-4 with TRBJ1-2; 8 nucleotides align to TRBD1. V shed 3 bases, J shed 3 bases, and the junction held 19 bases outside the gene matches. This CDR3 contains 19 residues. Germline assignment: CDR1 SGHNT and CDR2 YYREEE (reference sequence). The CDR3 loop is CASSSPIGGQAVAYYGYTF. As DNA, the CDR3 is TGTGCCAGCAGCTCACCTATCGGGGGACAGGCCGTAGCCTACTATGGCTACACCTTC.

This chain joins TRBV18 and TRBJ2-5; D may be TRBD1 (6 bases). With 3 bases removed from V and 1 base from J, the gap between germline ends came to 9 bases. The germline V gene has CDR1 KGHSH and CDR2 LQKENI. This CDR3 has 14 amino acids. DNA for the CDR3: TGTGCCAGCTCACCTATGGACAGCCAAGAGACCCAGTACTTC. This sequence encodes CASSPMDSQETQYF.

This sequence joins TRBV5-4 and TRBJ2-1, with 7 bases that match TRBD2. The V segment lost 0 bases and the J segment 3 bases; nucleotides outside the gene matches: 3. This CDR3 is built from 15 residues. The V gene's germline CDR1 is SGHNT and CDR2 YYREEE (reference sequence). For the CDR3, the DNA is TGTGCCAGCAGCTTGGTGCTAGCGGACTACAATGAGCAGTTCTTC. As protein: CASSLVLADYNEQFF.

V is TRBV2 and J is TRBJ2-2; tentatively, D is TRBD1 (6 bases). Germline-derived CDR1 and CDR2 are SNHLY and FYNNEI. CDR3 length: 13 amino acids. V was shortened by 7 bases and J by 2 bases, with 8 bases between the two germline ends. In nucleotides, the CDR3 is TGTGCCAGCAAGGGGGAAAACACCGGGGAGCTGTTTTTT. Amino acids: CASKGENTGELFF.

DNA for the CDR3: TGTGCCATCAGTCAGGGACAGGGGGCAGGAGAAAAACTGTTTTTT. Protein product: CAISQGQGAGEKLFF. The chain recombines TRBV10-3 with TRBJ1-4; 12 bases agree with TRBD1. J was trimmed by 8 bases and V by 5 bases; bases with no gene match: 6. This CDR3 is built from 15 residues. The germline CDR1 and CDR2 sequences are ENHRY and SYGVKD.

The chain uses TRBV5-1 and TRBJ1-4, with D unclear. Trimming cost V 0 bases and J 7 bases, with 13 bases left between them. The CDR3 is made up of 15 amino acids. Germline CDR1 and CDR2: SGHRS and YFSETQ. CDR3 sequence (DNA): TGCGCCAGCAGCTTGGAGTCACAGACGTCTGAAAAACTGTTTTTT. This sequence encodes CASSLESQTSEKLFF.

The chain uses TRBV28 and TRBJ2-1; maybe TRBD2 (6 bases). The V and J ends lost 3 bases and 0 bases respectively, with 18 bases between them. CDR3 length: 18 residues. Germline assignment: CDR1 MDHEN and CDR2 SYDVKM. The CDR3 DNA is TGTGCCAGCAGTTTTCCCCTCGGGGGTCGGAGCTCCTACAATGAGCAGTTCTTC. It encodes CASSFPLGGRSSYNEQFF.

This sequence joins TRBV5-1 and TRBJ1-2, with 10 bases lining up with TRBD1. V shed 0 bases, J shed 4 bases, and the junction held 6 bases outside the gene matches. CDR1 is SGHRS, CDR2 YFSETQ, per germline. This CDR3 is built from 16 residues. CDR3 bases: TGCGCCAGCAGCTTGGGACAGGGGGCCAACCCCTATGGCTACACCTTC. Encoded protein: CASSLGQGANPYGYTF.

The rearrangement joins TRBV5-8 to TRBJ2-6, with D possibly TRBD2 on 6 matching bases. CDR1 SGHTS and CDR2 YDEGEE come from the germline V gene. V was pared by 3 bases and J by 1 base, with 11 bases between. CDR3 length: 16 residues. The CDR3 is CASSSLAGSGANVLTF. For the CDR3, the DNA is TGTGCCAGCAGCTCCCTCGCGGGGTCTGGGGCCAACGTCCTGACTTTC.